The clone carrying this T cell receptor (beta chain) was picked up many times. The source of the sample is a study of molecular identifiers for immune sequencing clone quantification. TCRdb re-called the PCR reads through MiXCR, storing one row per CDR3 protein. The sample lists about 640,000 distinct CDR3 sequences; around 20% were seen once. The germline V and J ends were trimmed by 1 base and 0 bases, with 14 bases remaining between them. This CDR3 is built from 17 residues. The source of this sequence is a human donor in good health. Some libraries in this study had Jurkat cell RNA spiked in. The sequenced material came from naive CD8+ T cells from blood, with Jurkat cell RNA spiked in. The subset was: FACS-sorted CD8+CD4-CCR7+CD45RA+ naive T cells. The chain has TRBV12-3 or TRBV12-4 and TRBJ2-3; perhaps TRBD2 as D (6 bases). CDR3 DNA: TGTGCCAGCAGTTTAGAAGGGTTAGCGGATAGCACAGATACGCAGTATTTT. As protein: CASSLEGLADSTDTQYF.